This T cell receptor (beta chain) is from a study of human thymus T cells. Sequencing was performed with immunoSEQ multiplex PCR; in TCRdb, only in-frame clones are kept and a portion is missing. The sample carries some 50,000 clones, around 95% recorded once. In the case of this clone: Its antigen is unknown.

General study results and limits: Thymic and blood repertoires appeared to show biased V and J gene usage.

Half of the eight donors gave 0.5-1 mL blood during surgery. All available leukocytes, rather than a set cell count, yielded the blood DNA. With V trimmed by 5 bases and J by 0 bases, 8 bases remained unmatched. This CDR3 spans 16 amino acids. Germline assignment: CDR1 LNHDA and CDR2 SQIVND (reference sequence). Sequenced sample: blood. The J gene is TRBJ2-7, the V gene TRBV19; TRBD1 matches 9 bases. The source is a girl less than two years old with a congenital heart defect but otherwise immunologically healthy. CDR3 sequence: CASSVTGGASSYEQYF. The CDR3 region has the DNA TGTGCCAGTAGTGTAACAGGGGGCGCGAGCTCCTACGAGCAGTACTTC.